This TCR beta chain was documented in a study of control samples from healthy donors and cancer patients. V was clipped by 2 bases and J by 0 bases; unmatched bases: 3. The CDR3 extends over 16 amino acids. Germline-derived CDR1 and CDR2 are ENHRY and SYGVKD. Profiling relied on immunoSEQ multiplex PCR, and the TCRdb table lists in-frame clones only, not all of them. This repertoire shows around 180,000 clones, under 95% found once; its top ten account for over 1.3%. The V call is TRBV10-3, the J call TRBJ2-7, with 11 bases lining up with TRBD2. Sequenced material: blood. This sequence originates from a woman aged 18-35 years in good health. CDR3 residues: CAISEGTSGSSYEQYF. The CDR3 DNA reads TGTGCCATCAGTGAGGGGACTAGCGGAAGCTCCTACGAGCAGTACTTC.